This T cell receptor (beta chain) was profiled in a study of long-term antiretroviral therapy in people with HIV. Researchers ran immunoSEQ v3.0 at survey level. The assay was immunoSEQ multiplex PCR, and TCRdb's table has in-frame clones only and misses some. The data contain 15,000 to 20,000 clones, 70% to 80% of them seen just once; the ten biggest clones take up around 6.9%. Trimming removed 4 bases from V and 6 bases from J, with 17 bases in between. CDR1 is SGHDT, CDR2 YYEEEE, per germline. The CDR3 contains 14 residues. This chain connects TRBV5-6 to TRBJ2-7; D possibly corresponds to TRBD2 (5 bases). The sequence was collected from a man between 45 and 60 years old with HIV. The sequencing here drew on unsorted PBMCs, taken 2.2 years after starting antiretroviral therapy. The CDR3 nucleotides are TGTGCCAGCAGCGTTAAGTGGGAGTTTCCCGAGCAGTACTTC. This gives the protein CASSVKWEFPEQYF.